These T cell receptor beta chains were read from a single sample in a study of cytomegalovirus exposure and HLA in healthy donors. The table came from immunoSEQ multiplex PCR; TCRdb's copy has only in-frame clones and leaves some out. The table lists approximately 76,000 clones. Material: PBMCs. These receptors were taken from a man aged 18 to 29 in good health and CMV-seropositive. CDR3s include the opening cysteine and the closing phenylalanine or tryptophan. The D gene is left open where the match is weak.

d_call: TRBD1
v_call: TRBV2
j_call: TRBJ1-1
cdr3_nt: TGTGCCAGCAGTTACAGGGGAGGGAACACTGAAGCTTTCTTT
cdr3_aa: CASSYRGGNTEAFF

d_call: TRBD2
v_call: TRBV6-5
j_call: TRBJ2-1
cdr3_nt: TGTGCCAGCAGTTGGGGACTAGTGCACAATGAGCAGTTCTTC
cdr3_aa: CASSWGLVHNEQFF

d_call: NA
v_call: TRBV2
j_call: TRBJ2-1
cdr3_nt: TGTGCCAGCAGGGAAGACACGTATGAGCAGTTCTTC
cdr3_aa: CASREDTYEQFF

d_call: NA
v_call: TRBV5-8
j_call: TRBJ1-6
cdr3_nt: TGTGCCAGCAGCCAGCGCAGTTCACCCCTCCACTTT
cdr3_aa: CASSQRSSPLHF

d_call: NA
v_call: TRBV14
j_call: TRBJ1-1
cdr3_nt: TGTGCCAGCAGCCAAGAATATCGTGGGAGGGGCACTGAAGCTTTCTTT
cdr3_aa: CASSQEYRGRGTEAFF

d_call: TRBD2
v_call: TRBV19
j_call: TRBJ2-1
cdr3_nt: TGTGCCAGTAGTCCCGGGACTAGGTCCACAAATGAGCAGTTCTTC
cdr3_aa: CASSPGTRSTNEQFF

d_call: TRBD1
v_call: TRBV19
j_call: TRBJ1-1
cdr3_nt: TGTGCCAGTTCAGCCGGGACAGGGGGGACTGAAGCTTTCTTT
cdr3_aa: CASSAGTGGTEAFF

d_call: NA
v_call: TRBV9
j_call: TRBJ1-1
cdr3_nt: TGTGCCAGCAGCGCCGGGGTTTCTGAAGCTTTCTTT
cdr3_aa: CASSAGVSEAFF

d_call: NA
v_call: TRBV5-1
j_call: TRBJ1-3
cdr3_nt: TGCGCCAGCAGACAGGGTTCTGGAAACACCATATATTTT
cdr3_aa: CASRQGSGNTIYF

d_call: TRBD1
v_call: TRBV19
j_call: TRBJ1-1
cdr3_nt: TGTGCCAGTAGTATTATACAGGGGGCAGACGCTTTCTTT
cdr3_aa: CASSIIQGADAFF

d_call: TRBD2
v_call: TRBV4-2
j_call: TRBJ2-5
cdr3_nt: TGTGCCAGCAGCCAAGGGCAGAGCGGGAGGGAGACCCAGTACTTC
cdr3_aa: CASSQGQSGRETQYF

d_call: NA
v_call: TRBV6-1
j_call: TRBJ1-6
cdr3_nt: TGTGCCAGCAGTGAATGGGGACTGGAAAATTCACCCCTCCACTTT
cdr3_aa: CASSEWGLENSPLHF

d_call: TRBD2
v_call: TRBV5-1
j_call: TRBJ2-3
cdr3_nt: TGCGCCAGCAGCATGACCTCTAGCGGGGGGGCCTTGGGTACGCAGTATTTT
cdr3_aa: CASSMTSSGGALGTQYF

d_call: NA
v_call: TRBV28
j_call: TRBJ1-1
cdr3_nt: TGTGCCAGCAGTTCGTATGGACAGAGTGCGAGCACTGAAGCTTTCTTT
cdr3_aa: CASSSYGQSASTEAFF

d_call: NA
v_call: TRBV2
j_call: TRBJ1-1
cdr3_nt: TGTGCCAGCAGTGAATTTGGTAGAGAAGCTTTCTTT
cdr3_aa: CASSEFGREAFF

d_call: TRBD1
v_call: TRBV19
j_call: TRBJ1-5
cdr3_nt: TGTGCCAGTACCTCGAGGGACAGGGCACAGCCCCAGCATTTT
cdr3_aa: CASTSRDRAQPQHF

d_call: TRBD2
v_call: TRBV6-6
j_call: TRBJ2-1
cdr3_nt: TGTGCCAGCAGATTGCAGACTAGCCCAAGGGATGAGCAGTTCTTC
cdr3_aa: CASRLQTSPRDEQFF

d_call: TRBD1
v_call: TRBV2
j_call: TRBJ1-1
cdr3_nt: TGTGCCAGCAGGGGACAGCTCGGGAGTGAAGCTTTCTTT
cdr3_aa: CASRGQLGSEAFF

d_call: TRBD1
v_call: TRBV20-1
j_call: TRBJ2-7
cdr3_nt: TGCAGTGCTTTGACAGGGCCCGAGCAGTACTTC
cdr3_aa: CSALTGPEQYF

d_call: NA
v_call: TRBV30
j_call: TRBJ1-5
cdr3_nt: TGTGCCTGGAGTGTAGGGGGGGGAAATCAGCCCCAGCATTTT
cdr3_aa: CAWSVGGGNQPQHF

d_call: NA
v_call: TRBV19
j_call: TRBJ1-6
cdr3_nt: TGTGCCAGTAGTCTTCCGCGGGGGTCTGATTCACCCCTCCACTTT
cdr3_aa: CASSLPRGSDSPLHF

d_call: NA
v_call: TRBV6-1
j_call: TRBJ2-7
cdr3_nt: TGTGCCAGCAACATGGCCCCAACCTACGAGCAGTACTTC
cdr3_aa: CASNMAPTYEQYF

d_call: NA
v_call: TRBV7-3
j_call: TRBJ2-1
cdr3_nt: TGTGCCAGCAGCTTAGTGCAGGGTGAGCAGTTCTTC
cdr3_aa: CASSLVQGEQFF

d_call: TRBD2
v_call: TRBV5-1
j_call: TRBJ2-2
cdr3_nt: TGCGCCAGCAGCTTGGGACTAGCGGAGACCGGGGAGCTGTTTTTT
cdr3_aa: CASSLGLAETGELFF

d_call: TRBD1
v_call: TRBV7-2
j_call: TRBJ2-7
cdr3_nt: TGTGCCAGCAGCCCGGTGACAGGGCCCTACGAGCAGTACTTC
cdr3_aa: CASSPVTGPYEQYF

d_call: NA
v_call: TRBV28
j_call: TRBJ1-3
cdr3_nt: TGTGCCAGCAGTTCACGGTCGAACCACCCTCCCCCCATATATTTT
cdr3_aa: CASSSRSNHPPPIYF

d_call: NA
v_call: TRBV28
j_call: TRBJ2-2
cdr3_nt: TGTGCCAGCAGTCGACCTCGACGCGGGTTAGTCGCGAACACCGGGGAGCTGTTTTTT
cdr3_aa: CASSRPRRGLVANTGELFF

d_call: TRBD1
v_call: TRBV5-1
j_call: TRBJ1-1
cdr3_nt: TGCGCCAGCAGTTCCCACAGGGGATTAGGGAACACTGAAGCTTTCTTT
cdr3_aa: CASSSHRGLGNTEAFF

d_call: NA
v_call: TRBV7-3
j_call: TRBJ1-3
cdr3_nt: TGTGCCAGCAGTATCCGGGGCACCATATATTTT
cdr3_aa: CASSIRGTIYF

d_call: NA
v_call: TRBV6-4
j_call: TRBJ1-1
cdr3_nt: TGTGCCAGCGCAGAAAGGGGGGAGGGCACTGAAGCTTTCTTT
cdr3_aa: CASAERGEGTEAFF

d_call: TRBD1
v_call: TRBV6-4
j_call: TRBJ2-7
cdr3_nt: TGTGCCAGCAGTTCCGACAGGGGGTACGAGCAGTACTTC
cdr3_aa: CASSSDRGYEQYF

d_call: NA
v_call: TRBV6-5
j_call: TRBJ2-7
cdr3_nt: TGTGCCAGCAGTGACCGGGACTCTGCCTACGAGCAGTACTTC
cdr3_aa: CASSDRDSAYEQYF

d_call: NA
v_call: TRBV4-1
j_call: TRBJ2-1
cdr3_nt: TGCGCCAGCAGCCAACGCTCCGGGTTCGATGAGCAGTTCTTC
cdr3_aa: CASSQRSGFDEQFF

d_call: NA
v_call: TRBV10-3
j_call: TRBJ2-1
cdr3_nt: TGTGCCATCAGTAGCGGCCGAGACAATGAGCAGTTCTTC
cdr3_aa: CAISSGRDNEQFF

d_call: TRBD1
v_call: TRBV7-9
j_call: TRBJ2-1
cdr3_nt: TGTGCCAGCAGCTTAGCCTCGGGACAGTACAATGAGCAGTTCTTC
cdr3_aa: CASSLASGQYNEQFF

d_call: NA
v_call: TRBV6-1
j_call: TRBJ2-7
cdr3_nt: TGTGCCAGCACAGGGACATCGGCGCCTTGGAACGAGCAGTACTTC
cdr3_aa: CASTGTSAPWNEQYF

d_call: TRBD1
v_call: TRBV19
j_call: TRBJ1-1
cdr3_nt: TGTGCCAGTAGTATCTTCGGGACAGCGAACACTGAAGCTTTCTTT
cdr3_aa: CASSIFGTANTEAFF

d_call: TRBD1
v_call: TRBV10-3
j_call: TRBJ1-2
cdr3_nt: TGTGCCATCAGTGAGTCCCCGACAGGGGATACCTATGGCTACACCTTC
cdr3_aa: CAISESPTGDTYGYTF

d_call: TRBD1
v_call: TRBV11-2
j_call: TRBJ2-7
cdr3_nt: TGTGCCAGCAGCTTAACCAGGGGGAGTACTAACGAGCAGTACTTC
cdr3_aa: CASSLTRGSTNEQYF

d_call: TRBD1
v_call: TRBV9
j_call: TRBJ1-2
cdr3_nt: TGTGCCAGCAGCTCGGGGACAGGGTCGCCGTATGGCTACACCTTC
cdr3_aa: CASSSGTGSPYGYTF

d_call: NA
v_call: TRBV5-1
j_call: TRBJ2-7
cdr3_nt: TGCGCCAGCAGCTTGGGGGGGGGCAGAACCTACGAGCAGTACTTC
cdr3_aa: CASSLGGGRTYEQYF

d_call: NA
v_call: TRBV5-1
j_call: TRBJ2-2
cdr3_nt: TGCGCCAGCAGCTTGGAGGTAGGGGGAGCGAACACCGGGGAGCTGTTTTTT
cdr3_aa: CASSLEVGGANTGELFF

d_call: NA
v_call: TRBV19
j_call: TRBJ2-1
cdr3_nt: TGTGCCAGTAGTATGTGGGGGGAGAATAATGAGCAGTTCTTC
cdr3_aa: CASSMWGENNEQFF

d_call: TRBD1
v_call: TRBV27
j_call: TRBJ2-4
cdr3_nt: TGTGCCAGCAGTTCTAGAACGGGACAGTCTCAGACGGACATTCAGTACTTC
cdr3_aa: CASSSRTGQSQTDIQYF

d_call: TRBD1
v_call: TRBV6-1
j_call: TRBJ2-5
cdr3_nt: TGTGCCAGCAGTGAGGGACAGGGGTTCCAAGAGACCCAGTACTTC
cdr3_aa: CASSEGQGFQETQYF

d_call: NA
v_call: TRBV2
j_call: TRBJ2-3
cdr3_nt: TGTGCCAGCCCCTCCCCTGCGAGCACAGATACGCAGTATTTT
cdr3_aa: CASPSPASTDTQYF

d_call: TRBD1
v_call: TRBV11-2
j_call: TRBJ2-5
cdr3_nt: TGTGCCAGCAGCCTAGGGACAGGGGGCTTGGAGACCCAGTACTTC
cdr3_aa: CASSLGTGGLETQYF

d_call: TRBD1
v_call: TRBV5-1
j_call: TRBJ2-3
cdr3_nt: TGCGCCAGCAGCCAGGGACAGGCAGAAGATACGCAGTATTTT
cdr3_aa: CASSQGQAEDTQYF

d_call: NA
v_call: TRBV6-5
j_call: TRBJ1-5
cdr3_nt: TGTGCCAGCAGTCGAGGGGGGGCAGATCAGCCCCAGCATTTT
cdr3_aa: CASSRGGADQPQHF

d_call: NA
v_call: TRBV27
j_call: TRBJ2-1
cdr3_nt: TGTGCCAGCAGTTCCCCTAATGAGCAGTTCTTC
cdr3_aa: CASSSPNEQFF

d_call: NA
v_call: TRBV28
j_call: TRBJ1-5
cdr3_nt: TGTGCCAGCAGTCAAGTAGTTCAGGTACAGCCCCAGCATTTT
cdr3_aa: CASSQVVQVQPQHF

d_call: NA
v_call: TRBV4-1
j_call: TRBJ2-2
cdr3_nt: TGCGCCAGCAGCCATTCCAGAAACGGGGAGCTGTTTTTT
cdr3_aa: CASSHSRNGELFF

d_call: TRBD1
v_call: TRBV4-1
j_call: TRBJ1-1
cdr3_nt: TGCGCCAGCAGCCAAATATGGGGCAGGGGGGACACTGAAGCTTTCTTT
cdr3_aa: CASSQIWGRGDTEAFF

d_call: NA
v_call: TRBV5-1
j_call: TRBJ2-5
cdr3_nt: TGCGCCAGCAGCCAGGACACCTCCGGGGAGACCCAGTACTTC
cdr3_aa: CASSQDTSGETQYF

d_call: NA
v_call: TRBV18
j_call: TRBJ1-1
cdr3_nt: TGTGCCAGCTCACCCCAGGGGAATGAAGCTTTCTTT
cdr3_aa: CASSPQGNEAFF

d_call: TRBD1
v_call: TRBV30
j_call: TRBJ2-5
cdr3_nt: TGTGCCTGGGTTAGGACAGGGAATATCGGTGAGACCCAGTACTTC
cdr3_aa: CAWVRTGNIGETQYF

d_call: NA
v_call: TRBV7-9
j_call: TRBJ2-5
cdr3_nt: TGTGCCAGCAGCTTAGGACTAGTTCAAGAGACCCAGTACTTC
cdr3_aa: CASSLGLVQETQYF

d_call: NA
v_call: TRBV5-8
j_call: TRBJ2-7
cdr3_nt: TGTGCCAGCAGTTTGTGGCCGGGAAGCTCCTACGAGCAGTACTTC
cdr3_aa: CASSLWPGSSYEQYF

d_call: NA
v_call: TRBV6-4
j_call: TRBJ1-3
cdr3_nt: TGTGCCAGCAGTGAGGGGGCAGGCGGAAACACCATATATTTT
cdr3_aa: CASSEGAGGNTIYF

d_call: NA
v_call: TRBV6-5
j_call: TRBJ1-1
cdr3_nt: TGTGCCAGCAAGGCAGCCAGGGGACCCACTGAAGCTTTCTTT
cdr3_aa: CASKAARGPTEAFF